This is a list of T cell receptor beta chains from one sample in a study of CD4 T cells in relation to SARS-CoV-2 and coronaviruses. Antigen specificity for these receptors is unknown. TCRdb's table, derived via immunoSEQ multiplex PCR, lists solely in-frame clones and lacks some. Among around 16,000 clones, about 78% were seen once, and the ten largest hold roughly a tenth. Material for sequencing was CD4+ T cells from PBMCs, cultured in vitro. All receptors come from a human donor in good health. CDR3s include the opening cysteine and the closing phenylalanine or tryptophan. A D gene is named only where the DNA matches it firmly. Rows may omit the clone size; those that give it use once, few, many or a size class.

D | size | V | CDR3
TRBD2 | NA | TRBV6-5 | CASTLGLAGTYEQYF
TRBD1 | NA | TRBV5-1 | CASSLEGGAGGFQETQYF
NA | NA | TRBV7-3 | CASGSQANYGYTF
NA | few | TRBV6-5 | CASTWGSGNTEAFF
TRBD1 | NA | TRBV6-5 | CASILTGTGGYEQYF
NA | NA | TRBV5-1 | CASSAANSYEQYF
NA | NA | TRBV14 | CASSQDGTGANVLTF
TRBD1 | NA | TRBV19 | CASSLRQGAISYEQYF
NA | NA | TRBV28 | CASSGVMSNQPQHF
NA | NA | TRBV5-5 | CASSLAPGRGAEAFF
TRBD1 | NA | TRBV7-9 | CASSLARGTGVEQYF
TRBD2 | NA | TRBV18 | CASSQLAGAGAPREQYF
NA | NA | TRBV15 | CATSRVRSEAFF
NA | NA | TRBV5-6 | CASSLTTLHEQYF
TRBD1 | few | TRBV7-8 | CASSPSDRRDQPQHF
TRBD1 | few | TRBV27 | CASRLRTGATISSYNEQFF
NA | NA | TRBV5-8 | CASSRQGQTVATNSPLHF
NA | NA | TRBV4-1 | CASSQLRTVTNEKLFF
NA | NA | TRBV27 | CASSLKVQSTDRPGEQYF
TRBD2 | NA | TRBV10-3 | CAITGGSYNEQFF
TRBD2 | hyperexpanded | TRBV7-3 | CASSLRTSGTGANVLTF
TRBD2 | NA | TRBV18 | CASSPPEAGETQYF
NA | NA | TRBV15 | CATSREAGSGANVLTF
TRBD1 | NA | TRBV30 | CAWRETGERETQYF
NA | NA | TRBV29-1 | CSVEIPRVRDYGYTF
NA | NA | TRBV6-5 | CASSYPSDLTDTQYF
NA | NA | TRBV20-1 | CSASRGGALNTEAFF
TRBD1 | few | TRBV5-4 | CASRLGTGRDTEAFF
TRBD1 | NA | TRBV5-8 | CASSLAVGGGGQPQHF
TRBD2 | NA | TRBV5-1 | CASSSVGDSGTSYNEQFF
NA | NA | TRBV5-6 | CASSLADTANYGYTF
NA | NA | TRBV5-6 | CASSFMSTNYGYTF
NA | NA | TRBV5-1 | CASSLTGFGADTQYF
NA | once | TRBV24-1 | CATSDSRSDYTF
NA | NA | TRBV12-3/TRBV12-4 | CASSRRADTQYF
NA | NA | TRBV30 | CAWKRGSTDTQYF
NA | NA | TRBV20-1 | CSASLGTRYYNSPLHF
NA | NA | TRBV7-9 | CASSPNMGAEAFF